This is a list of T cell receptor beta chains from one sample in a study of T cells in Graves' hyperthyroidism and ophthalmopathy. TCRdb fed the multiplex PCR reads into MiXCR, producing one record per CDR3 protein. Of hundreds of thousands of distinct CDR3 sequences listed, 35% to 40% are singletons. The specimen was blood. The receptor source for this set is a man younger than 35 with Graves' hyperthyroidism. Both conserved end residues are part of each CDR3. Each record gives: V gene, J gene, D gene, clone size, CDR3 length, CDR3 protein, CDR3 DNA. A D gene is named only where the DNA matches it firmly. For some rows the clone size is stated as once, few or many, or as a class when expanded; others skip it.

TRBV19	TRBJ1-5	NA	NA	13	CASATGTVRPQHF	TGTGCCAGTGCAACAGGGACGGTCCGGCCCCAGCATTTT
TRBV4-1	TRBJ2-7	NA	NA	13	CASGQDAGYEQYF	TGCGCCAGCGGCCAAGATGCCGGGTACGAGCAGTACTTC
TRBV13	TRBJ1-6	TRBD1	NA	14	CASSLAGGSSPLHF	TGTGCCAGCAGCTTAGCAGGGGGCAGTTCACCCCTCCACTTT
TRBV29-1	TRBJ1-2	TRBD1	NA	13	CSVTGQDNYGYTF	TGCAGCGTGACCGGACAGGACAACTATGGCTACACCTTC
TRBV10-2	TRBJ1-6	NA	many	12	CASLDPQSPLHF	TGCGCCAGCTTGGACCCTCAGTCACCCCTCCACTTT
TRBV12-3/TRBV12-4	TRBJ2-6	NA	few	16	CASRQTFNSGANVLTF	TGTGCCAGCAGGCAAACGTTCAACTCTGGGGCCAACGTCCTGACTTTC
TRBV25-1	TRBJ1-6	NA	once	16	CASEAPQGSHDSPLHF	TGTGCCAGCGAAGCGCCCCAGGGCTCCCATGATTCACCCCTCCACTTT
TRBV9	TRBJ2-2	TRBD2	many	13	CASSGGLVGELFF	TGTGCCAGCAGCGGCGGACTAGTCGGGGAGCTGTTTTTT
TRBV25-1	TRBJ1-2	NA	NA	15	CASVEDTAPGNGYTF	TGTGCCAGCGTTGAAGATACAGCCCCGGGTAATGGCTACACCTTC
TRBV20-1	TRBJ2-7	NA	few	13	CSARATGRYEQYF	TGCAGTGCCCGTGCTACTGGGCGCTACGAGCAGTACTTC
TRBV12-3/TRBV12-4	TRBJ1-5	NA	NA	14	CASSPRDGDQPQHF	TGTGCCAGCAGCCCCCGGGACGGGGATCAGCCCCAGCATTTT
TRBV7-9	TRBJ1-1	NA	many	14	CASRHKDIRAEAFF	TGTGCCAGCAGACACAAGGACATCCGCGCTGAAGCTTTCTTT
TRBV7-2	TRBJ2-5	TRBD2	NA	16	CASGLAFGGARETQYF	TGTGCCAGCGGCTTAGCGTTCGGGGGGGCGCGGGAGACCCAGTACTTC
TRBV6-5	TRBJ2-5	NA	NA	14	CASSPRWLVETQYF	TGTGCCAGCAGCCCTCGGTGGCTTGTAGAGACCCAGTACTTC
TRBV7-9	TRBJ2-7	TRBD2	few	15	CASSLRTSGSWEQYF	TGTGCCAGCAGCTTACGGACTAGCGGGTCTTGGGAGCAGTACTTC
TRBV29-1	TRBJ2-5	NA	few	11	CSAGDQETQYF	TGCAGCGCCGGGGATCAGGAGACCCAGTACTTC
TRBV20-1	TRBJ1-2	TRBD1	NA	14	CSARVVQDRGSYTF	TGCAGTGCTAGAGTCGTACAAGACAGGGGTAGCTACACCTTC
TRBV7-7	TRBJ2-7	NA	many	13	CASSFIQGGEQYF	TGTGCTAGCAGCTTCATTCAGGGTGGCGAGCAGTACTTC
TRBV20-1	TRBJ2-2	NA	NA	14	CSAPQGDVAGELFF	TGCAGTGCCCCTCAAGGAGACGTCGCCGGGGAGCTGTTTTTT
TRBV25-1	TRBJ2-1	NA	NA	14	CASSEYQLNNEQFF	TGTGCCAGCAGTGAATACCAACTTAACAATGAGCAGTTCTTC
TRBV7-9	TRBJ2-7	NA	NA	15	CASSVTVAFPHEQYF	TGTGCCAGCAGCGTTACGGTCGCTTTCCCACACGAGCAGTACTTC
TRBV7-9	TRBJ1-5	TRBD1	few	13	CASSPQGEQPQHF	TGTGCCAGCAGTCCACAGGGGGAACAGCCCCAGCATTTT
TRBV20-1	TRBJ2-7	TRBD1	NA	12	CSADRGSYEQYF	TGCAGTGCTGACAGGGGATCCTACGAGCAGTACTTC
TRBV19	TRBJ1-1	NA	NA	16	CASSIAARILNTEAFF	TGTGCCAGTAGTATAGCGGCCCGAATTTTGAACACTGAAGCTTTCTTT
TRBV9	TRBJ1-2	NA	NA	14	CASSLEGVYDGYTF	TGCGCCAGCAGCTTAGAAGGGGTTTATGATGGCTACACCTTC
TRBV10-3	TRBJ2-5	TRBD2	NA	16	CASSYSTSGFEETQYF	TGTGCCAGCAGTTACTCGACTAGCGGGTTCGAAGAGACCCAGTACTTC
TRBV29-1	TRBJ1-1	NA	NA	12	CSLIGGNTEAFF	TGCAGCTTGATAGGGGGGAACACTGAAGCTTTCTTT
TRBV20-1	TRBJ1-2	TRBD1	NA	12	CSAIRDRAGYTF	TGCAGTGCTATCCGGGACAGGGCTGGCTACACCTTC
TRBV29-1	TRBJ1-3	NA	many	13	CSVGRGTGNTIYF	TGCAGCGTTGGTCGAGGAACTGGAAACACCATATATTTT
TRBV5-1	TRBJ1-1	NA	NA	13	CASSLGRLLEAFF	TGCGCCAGCAGCTTGGGGCGGCTGCTTGAAGCTTTCTTT
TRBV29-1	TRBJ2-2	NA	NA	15	CSVLDGAANTGELFF	TGCAGCGTCTTAGACGGGGCGGCGAACACCGGGGAGCTGTTTTTT
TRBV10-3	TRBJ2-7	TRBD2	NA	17	CASSEETSGPMGGEQYF	TGTGCCAGCAGTGAAGAGACTAGCGGCCCGATGGGTGGTGAGCAGTACTTC
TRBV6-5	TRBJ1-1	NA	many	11	CASTHGGEAFF	TGTGCCAGCACCCATGGGGGAGAAGCTTTCTTT
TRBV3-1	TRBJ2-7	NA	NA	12	CASSQSGTEQYF	TGTGCCAGCAGCCAATCAGGTACCGAGCAGTACTTC
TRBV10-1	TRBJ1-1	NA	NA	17	CASSPAVGEGGLRKAFF	TGCGCCAGCAGCCCAGCCGTCGGCGAGGGCGGATTGAGAAAAGCTTTCTTT
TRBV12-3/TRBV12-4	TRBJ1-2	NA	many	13	CASSFGGFYGYTF	TGTGCCAGCAGTTTCGGAGGATTCTATGGCTACACCTTC
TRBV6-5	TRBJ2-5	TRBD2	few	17	CASSYQTPGLAWETQYF	TGTGCCAGCAGTTACCAGACTCCGGGACTAGCTTGGGAGACCCAGTACTTC
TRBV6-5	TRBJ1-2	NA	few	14	CASSSTPANYGYTF	TGTGCCAGCAGTTCGACACCTGCTAACTATGGCTACACCTTC
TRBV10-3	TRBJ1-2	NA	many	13	CAISELGIGGYTF	TGTGCCATCAGCGAGTTAGGGATTGGAGGCTACACCTTC
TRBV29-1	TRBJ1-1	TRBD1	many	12	CSALTGGTEAFF	TGCAGCGCCCTAACAGGGGGCACTGAAGCTTTCTTT
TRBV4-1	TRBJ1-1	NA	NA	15	CASSRLGHEDTEAFF	TGCGCCAGCAGCCGACTGGGACATGAGGACACTGAAGCTTTCTTT
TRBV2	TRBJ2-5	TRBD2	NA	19	CASSDGLLAGGLFQETQYF	TGTGCCAGCAGTGACGGATTGCTAGCGGGGGGTTTATTTCAAGAGACCCAGTACTTC
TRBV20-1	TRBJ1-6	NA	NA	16	CSASRTSGTYNSPLHF	TGCAGTGCTAGCCGTACTTCCGGGACATATAATTCACCCCTCCACTTT
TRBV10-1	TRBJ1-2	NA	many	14	CAIYQGDMNYGYTF	TGCGCCATCTATCAGGGAGATATGAACTATGGCTACACCTTC
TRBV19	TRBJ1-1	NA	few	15	CASSPLMGRSAEAFF	TGTGCCAGTAGTCCCCTTATGGGGCGGTCGGCTGAAGCTTTCTTT